Detailed here is one TCR beta chain. Antigen unknown. Germline loops: CDR1 MNHEY, CDR2 SVGAGI. Trimming took off 0 bases at V and 4 bases at J, with 12 bases between the two ends. The CDR3 is 16 residues long. Template switching with 5'RACE generated the TCR cDNA and added a universal primer site and UMIs. TCRdb reprocessed the 5' RACE reads via MiXCR and lists one record per CDR3 protein. The table has 450,000 to 600,000 distinct CDR3 sequences, approximately 16% seen once. The record originates from a study of T cells after yellow fever vaccination. Looking at the study overall: Some fractions had low cell numbers, and these were prepared with SMART-Seq v4 Ultra Low Input.

Study observations and caveats: A secondary response was less intense yet reached its peak sooner, at day 5 versus 15. Booster samples showed a return of most primary-vaccination clones (about 96% CD4, 85% to 90% CD8).

The clonotype was recovered from a young man who received the YFV17D yellow fever vaccine. Sequencing was performed on PBMCs, taken around 5 days after the first yellow fever vaccination. The V call is TRBV6-5, the J call TRBJ2-2; tentative D call: TRBD2 (6 bases). The CDR3: CASSYSMGGSTGELFF. The CDR3 DNA sequence: TGTGCCAGCAGTTACTCGATGGGGGGTAGCACCGGGGAGCTGTTTTTT.